This T cell receptor beta chain was obtained from a study of blood T cell repertoires in COVID-19. Participant reports of clinical history set cohort assignment. How the authors handled the data: Estimation of nucleated cell counts was performed using reference gene primer amplification. The protocol was immunoSEQ multiplex PCR, while the TCRdb copy is restricted to in-frame clones and leaves out a portion. V, J and clone size reflect that table, while D and trimming were determined from the DNA. The sample carries 430,000 or so clones, roughly 90% recorded once. The CDR3 loop spans 15 amino acids. Germline V gene lookup returns CDR1 KGHDR and CDR2 SFDVKD. V lost 3 bases to trimming and J lost 6 bases; unmatched junction nucleotides: 7.

The chain recombines TRBV24-1 with TRBJ1-5; 7 bases are shared with TRBD1. What was sequenced was PBMCs or T cells enriched from blood (not recorded which). The receptor comes from a woman in her late teens or twenties who had been exposed to COVID-19. CDR3 protein: CATSDSRQGFQPQHF. The CDR3, as DNA: TGTGCCACCAGTGATAGTCGACAGGGTTTTCAGCCCCAGCATTTT.